The 31 T cell receptor beta chains in this list originate from one sample, sequenced in a study of T cell clonotyping in hematopoietic cell transplantation. The assay was immunoSEQ multiplex PCR, and TCRdb's table has in-frame clones only and misses some. The sample has 29,000 or so clones; roughly 90% are singletons. Sequencing used PBMCs, obtained 100 days after allogeneic stem cell transplant. The receptors here all came from a female patient aged 45 to 65 who had an allogeneic stem cell transplant from a related donor, so the T cells may come from the graft donor. Some clones in this sample may be carry-over from other donors' samples.

The gene calls are TRBV2 and TRBJ2-7; D may be TRBD2 (5 bases). Germline V gene sequence: CDR1 SNHLY, CDR2 FYNNEI. This CDR3 spans 12 amino acids. Trimming removed 11 bases from V and 0 bases from J, with 11 bases in between. The CDR3 region is CAGGRDSYEQYF. CDR3 DNA sequence: TGTGCCGGAGGCCGGGACTCCTACGAGCAGTACTTC.

The genes are TRBV9 and TRBJ2-7; perhaps TRBD1 as D (6 bases). This CDR3 comprises 13 residues. From germline, CDR1 is SGDLS and CDR2 YYNGEE. The germline V and J ends were trimmed by 3 bases and 5 bases, with 12 bases remaining between them. The CDR3 nucleotides read TGTGCCAGCAGCGCCACAGGGCGCCACGAGCAGTACTTC. Protein: CASSATGRHEQYF.

The chain combines TRBV19 with TRBJ1-4; D is perhaps TRBD1 (5 bases). This CDR3 contains 15 residues. Deletions cut 4 bases from V and 8 bases from J, with 17 bases between. Germline V gene sequence: CDR1 LNHDA, CDR2 SQIVND (reference sequence). The CDR3 is CASSSNRDRGEKLFF. The CDR3, as DNA: TGTGCCAGTAGTAGTAACCGGGACCGAGGGGAAAAACTGTTTTTT.

This clone was recorded once. Mismatch with germline at one junction end may stem from a read error. The chain couples TRBV19 to TRBJ1-1; D not resolved. Germline assignment: CDR1 LNHDA and CDR2 SQIVND (reference sequence). This CDR3 contains 12 residues. The CDR3 reads CGSANMNTEAFF. The CDR3 DNA is TGCGGGTCGGCTAATATGAACACTGAAGCTTTCTTT.

The count of this clone is one. This CDR3 is missing its conserved last phenylalanine or tryptophan, likely due to a read error. Because the CDR3's place on the DNA is in doubt, the DNA is left out and the CDR3 is given as listed by TCRdb. The genes are TRBV11-1 and TRBJ1-1; the tabulated D call, TRBD1, remains unverified against the DNA. Germline CDR1 and CDR2: SGHAT and FQDESV (reference sequence). The CDR3 comprises 14 residues, both ends counted. The chain's CDR3 is CASSLAPGGRSHAS.

Only one count was recorded for this clone. V gene TRBV12-5 combines with J gene TRBJ2-7, with D perhaps TRBD1 (6 bases). Germline CDR1 LGHNT, CDR2 FRNRAP. Trimming removed 9 bases at V and 2 bases at J, with 20 bases between. The CDR3 sequence is 15 residues long. CDR3 DNA: TGTGCTAGCAATCCCTTGGGGGCAGGTCCCTACGAGCAGTACTTC. It specifies CASNPLGAGPYEQYF.

This clone was picked up one time. This sequence joins TRBV25-1 and TRBJ1-1; D remains unclear. Germline V CDR1 and CDR2: MGHDK, SYGVNS. The CDR3 extends over 14 amino acids. V was cut by 5 bases and J by 7 bases, with 17 bases left in between. CDR3 bases: TGTGCCAGCAGTCTCCGGGGTACGATGGGTGAAGCTTTCTTT. Its protein is CASSLRGTMGEAFF.

J is TRBJ1-4 and V is TRBV7-2, with D tentatively TRBD1 (5 bases). The CDR3 runs to 15 residues. The germline CDR1 and CDR2 sequences are SGHTA and FQGNSA. V was shortened by 1 base and J by 4 bases, with 10 bases between the two germline ends. CDR3 sequence: CASSLGGTYNEKLFF. The DNA for the CDR3 is TGTGCCAGCAGCTTAGGGGGCACATATAATGAAAAACTGTTTTTT. Complete variable domain (other parts from reference TRBV7-2 and TRBJ1-4): GAGVSQSPSNKVTEKGKDVELRCDPISGHTALYWYRQSLGQGLEFLIYFQGNSAPDKSGLPSDRFSAERTGGSVSTLTIQRTQQEDSAVYLCASSLGGTYNEKLFFGSGTQLSVL.

This clone was found a few times. The genes are TRBV6-4 and TRBJ2-1, with 7 bases fitting TRBD1. This CDR3 has 14 residues. Losses at the gene ends were 5 bases for V and 7 bases for J; bases not matched to a gene: 8. Germline V gene sequence: CDR1 MRHNA, CDR2 SNTAGT. Written as DNA, the CDR3 is TGTGCCAGCAGTCCTGACAGGGCCCAAAATGAGCAGTTCTTC. This translates into CASSPDRAQNEQFF.

The chain employs TRBV25-1 and TRBJ1-3; D gene unclear. This CDR3 comprises 18 residues. Per germline, CDR1 MGHDK and CDR2 SYGVNS. Trimming took off 2 bases at V and 11 bases at J, with 28 bases between the two ends. The DNA for the CDR3 is TGTGCCAGCAGTGAAACCCCCGAACACGCGCCCTGGGTAAAGGCCATATATTTT. Amino acid sequence: CASSETPEHAPWVKAIYF.

The V gene is TRBV2, the J gene TRBJ1-5; no clear D. CDR3 length equals 15 residues. Germline-derived CDR1 and CDR2 are SNHLY and FYNNEI. The germline V and J ends were trimmed by 3 bases and 6 bases, with 15 bases remaining between them. CDR3 protein: CASSDGGWVSQPQHF. CDR3 sequence (DNA): TGTGCCAGCAGTGACGGAGGGTGGGTGAGTCAGCCCCAGCATTTT.

V and J are TRBV18 and TRBJ2-7; 8 bases are a match to TRBD1. With 5 bases clipped from V and 3 bases from J, the junction kept 9 bases outside the gene matches. The CDR3 sequence is 15 residues long. Germline V gives CDR1 KGHSH, CDR2 LQKENI. The CDR3 loop reads CASSSGQGGIYEQYF. CDR3 DNA: TGTGCCAGCTCATCCGGACAGGGAGGCATCTACGAGCAGTACTTC.

The rearrangement joins TRBV13 to TRBJ2-7, with no clear D. The CDR3 loop spans 12 amino acids. Germline loops: CDR1 PRHDT, CDR2 FYEKMQ (reference sequence). Trimming took 5 bases from V and 2 from J, leaving 7 bases between them. The CDR3 protein is CASSGRTYEQYF. The CDR3 nucleotides read TGTGCCAGCAGCGGCCGGACCTACGAGCAGTACTTC.

This chain uses TRBV7-8 with TRBJ1-2; 9 bases are a match to TRBD1. This CDR3 is built from 16 residues. Looked up from germline, CDR1 is SGHVS and CDR2 is FQNEAQ. Unmatched junction bases numbered 7, after V lost 2 bases and J lost 3 bases. In DNA form, the CDR3 reads TGTGCCAGCAGCTTATGGAGGACAGGGGACGACTATGGCTACACCTTC. This translates into CASSLWRTGDDYGYTF.

The V and J genes are TRBV29-1 and TRBJ2-7; TRBD2 might be the D (6 bases). V was shortened by 4 bases and J by 3 bases, with 13 bases between the two germline ends. This CDR3 contains 13 residues. Germline V lookup: CDR1 SQVTM, CDR2 ANQGSEA. The CDR3 bases are TGCAGCGTTGCGGCGGGGAGTCTCTACGAGCAGTACTTC. It is translated as CSVAAGSLYEQYF.

The CDR3 DNA sequence: TGCGCCAGCAGGGTCGACAGGGTCGGCTACACCTTC. It codes for CASRVDRVGYTF. This sequence joins TRBV5-1 and TRBJ1-2; 7 nucleotides agree with TRBD1. Looked up from germline, CDR1 is SGHRS and CDR2 is YFSETQ. The CDR3 runs to 12 residues. After removal of 5 bases from V and 8 bases from J, the junction contained 6 bases not matched to a gene. Using reference TRBV5-1 and TRBJ1-2 for the parts outside the CDR3, the full variable domain is KAGVTQTPRYLIKTRGQQVTLSCSPISGHRSVSWYQQTPGQGLQFLFEYFSETQRNKGNFPGRFSGRQFSNSRSEMNVSTLELGDSALYLCASRVDRVGYTFGSGTRLTVV.

J is TRBJ2-1 and V is TRBV2, with TRBD2 matching over 9 bases. This CDR3 has 15 amino acids. CDR1 is SNHLY, CDR2 FYNNEI, per germline. V lost 5 bases, J lost 3 bases, and 5 bases stayed unmatched. CDR3 in amino acids: CASSPRLADYNEQFF. The CDR3 DNA is TGTGCCAGCAGTCCCCGACTAGCGGACTACAATGAGCAGTTCTTC.

This clone was seen once. The chain employs TRBV5-6 and TRBJ2-7, with D perhaps matching TRBD2 (7 bases). Germline V CDR1 and CDR2: SGHDT, YYEEEE. The CDR3 is made up of 16 amino acids. Trimming cost V 4 bases and J 4 bases, with 21 bases left between them. The CDR3 DNA follows: TGTGCCAGCAGCCTCGGAGGGGCAGGGAGGGGGTACGAGCAGTACTTC. Translated: CASSLGGAGRGYEQYF.

The CDR3 DNA sequence: TGTGCCAGCAGCTTGCCCCCTAGCGATGAGCAGTTCTTC. Amino acids: CASSLPPSDEQFF. The chain recombines TRBV5-4 with TRBJ2-1; perhaps TRBD2 as D (6 bases). Trimming stripped 1 base from V and 8 bases from J, with 10 bases between. From germline, CDR1 is SGHNT and CDR2 YYREEE (reference sequence). The CDR3 covers 13 residues.

The chain combines TRBV5-8 with TRBJ1-4, with D tentatively TRBD1 (6 bases). Looked up from germline, CDR1 is SGHTS and CDR2 is YDEGEE. CDR3 length: 15 residues. V gave up 0 bases and J gave up 5 bases, with 11 bases separating them. The CDR3 loop is CASSLEGQPNEKLFF. CDR3 nucleotides: TGTGCCAGCAGCTTGGAAGGACAGCCAAATGAAAAACTGTTTTTT.

The chain joins TRBV9 to TRBJ1-5; D uncertain. The ends were cut back, 3 bases at V and 2 bases at J, with 12 bases in the middle. The germline gives CDR1 SGDLS, CDR2 YYNGEE. This CDR3 contains 15 residues. This CDR3 reads CASSGWTDGNQPQHF. In DNA, the CDR3 is TGTGCCAGCAGCGGATGGACCGATGGCAATCAGCCCCAGCATTTT. The full variable domain, with the rest looked up from reference TRBV9 and TRBJ1-5, is DSGVTQTPKHLITATGQRVTLRCSPRSGDLSVYWYQQSLDQGLQFLIQYYNGEERAKGNILERFSAQQFPDLHSELNLSSLELGDSALYFCASSGWTDGNQPQHFGDGTRLSIL.

J is TRBJ1-1 and V is TRBV7-2; D gene uncertain. Germline V lookup: CDR1 SGHTA, CDR2 FQGNSA. The V end lost 1 base, the J end lost 0 bases, and 6 bases lay between the germline ends. CDR3 size: 14 residues. The CDR3 is CASSLEVLNTEAFF. CDR3 nucleotide sequence: TGTGCCAGCAGCTTAGAGGTTTTGAACACTGAAGCTTTCTTT.

The chain uses TRBV18 and TRBJ1-2; the D is unclear. Germline CDR1 is KGHSH and CDR2 is LQKENI. V shed 0 bases and J shed 2 bases, with 10 bases lying between them. The CDR3 sequence is 15 residues long. The CDR3 loop is CASSPPAQVNYGYTF. In nucleotides, the CDR3 is TGTGCCAGCTCACCACCTGCGCAGGTGAACTATGGCTACACCTTC.

The chain employs TRBV30 and TRBJ2-2, with unresolved D. The CDR3 has 12 amino acids. Germline V lookup: CDR1 GTSNPN, CDR2 SVGIG (reference sequence). Trimming left V 2 bases short and J 5 bases short, with 6 bases between. CDR3 protein: CAWSFSTGELFF. Written as DNA, the CDR3 is TGTGCCTGGAGTTTCAGTACCGGGGAGCTGTTTTTT.

The CDR3: CASSQDFRDRGVRGYTF. DNA of the CDR3: TGCGCCAGCAGCCAAGATTTCAGGGACAGGGGCGTCCGAGGCTACACCTTC. The V and J genes are TRBV4-3 and TRBJ1-2; 10 bases line up with TRBD1. Germline values: CDR1 LGHNA, CDR2 YSLEER. The V segment lost 0 bases and the J segment 8 bases; nucleotides outside the gene matches: 12. The CDR3 is 17 residues long.

CDR3 bases: TGTGCCCGAAGACAGGGGTTGGACTATGGCTACACCTTC. Its protein is CARRQGLDYGYTF. This chain uses TRBV30 with TRBJ1-2; 8 bases are shared with TRBD1. The germline gives CDR1 GTSNPN, CDR2 SVGIG (reference sequence). V gave up 8 bases and J gave up 3 bases; unmatched junction bases: 8. The CDR3 has 13 amino acids.

This chain links TRBV27 with TRBJ1-5; D is perhaps TRBD1 (5 bases). V shed 0 bases and J shed 7 bases, with 10 bases lying between them. The CDR3 covers 14 residues. The germline V gene encodes CDR1 MNHEY and CDR2 SMNVEV (reference sequence). This CDR3 is CASSLSGAGQPQHF. The CDR3 DNA follows: TGTGCCAGCAGTTTATCCGGGGCGGGGCAGCCCCAGCATTTT.

The chain uses TRBV10-3 and TRBJ1-3; D is undetermined. Per germline, CDR1 ENHRY and CDR2 SYGVKD. CDR3 length equals 14 residues. Trimming pared 7 bases from V and 2 bases from J, leaving 12 bases between. The CDR3 DNA follows: TGTGCCATCAAAGCGCTTGGGCCTGGAAACACCATATATTTT. Translated: CAIKALGPGNTIYF.

The chain carries TRBV6-5 and TRBJ2-3; D perhaps matches TRBD1 (7 bases). Deletions cut 6 bases from V and 3 bases from J, with 10 bases between. Germline V CDR1 and CDR2: MNHEY, SVGAGI. The CDR3 length is 13 residues. As DNA, the CDR3 is TGTGCCAGCAGGCCAGGGGGGACAGATACGCAGTATTTT. This translates into CASRPGGTDTQYF.

The chain recombines TRBV7-9 with TRBJ2-3; 14 bases align to TRBD2. Germline V gene sequence: CDR1 SEHNR, CDR2 FQNEAQ (reference sequence). Germline trimming cut 5 bases from V and 11 bases from J; bases unmatched to any gene: 15. The CDR3 covers 17 residues. CDR3 region: CASSPRTGTSGGVKQYF. In DNA, the CDR3 is TGTGCCAGCAGCCCAAGAACCGGGACTAGCGGGGGAGTGAAGCAGTATTTT.

The chain is built from TRBV5-1 and TRBJ2-5; a possible D gene is TRBD1 (6 bases). Germline assignment: CDR1 SGHRS and CDR2 YFSETQ. The CDR3 contains 14 residues. V gave up 2 bases and J gave up 6 bases, with 14 bases separating them. The CDR3 region has the DNA TGCGCCAGCAGCTTAACTCAGGGGCGGCAGACCCAGTACTTC. Protein sequence: CASSLTQGRQTQYF.